This entry is about one TCR beta chain. These data are taken from a study of blood T cell repertoires in COVID-19. Study-wide context: COVID-19 samples collected from the United States, Italy and Spain covered acute and convalescent phases.

V shed 2 bases and J 3 bases; nucleotides not matched to a gene: 13. The CDR3 contains 17 residues. Per germline, CDR1 GTSNPN and CDR2 SVGIG (reference sequence). In the study's own analysis: The authors estimated nucleated cell counts from reference gene primer amplification. Generated by immunoSEQ multiplex PCR, the TCRdb table keeps only in-frame clones and is missing some. That table supplies the V and J calls and clone size; D and trimming were determined from the DNA. The repertoire consists of around 94,000 clones, with around 87% occurring once and the leading ten covering about 3%. The sequencing input was peripheral blood. This sequence was found in a man in his forties or fifties with active or convalescent COVID-19. This chain uses TRBV30 with TRBJ1-1; 9 nucleotides agree with TRBD1. For the CDR3, the DNA is TGTGCCTGGAGTTGGCGGGTTACAGGGGGCCGCGACACTGAAGCTTTCTTT. Its translation is CAWSWRVTGGRDTEAFF. Using reference TRBV30 and TRBJ1-1 for the parts outside the CDR3, the full variable domain is SQTIHQWPATLVQPVGSPLSLECTVEGTSNPNLYWYRQAAGRGLQLLFYSVGIGQISSEVPQNLSASRPQDRQFILSSKKLLLSDSGFYLCAWSWRVTGGRDTEAFFGQGTRLTVV.